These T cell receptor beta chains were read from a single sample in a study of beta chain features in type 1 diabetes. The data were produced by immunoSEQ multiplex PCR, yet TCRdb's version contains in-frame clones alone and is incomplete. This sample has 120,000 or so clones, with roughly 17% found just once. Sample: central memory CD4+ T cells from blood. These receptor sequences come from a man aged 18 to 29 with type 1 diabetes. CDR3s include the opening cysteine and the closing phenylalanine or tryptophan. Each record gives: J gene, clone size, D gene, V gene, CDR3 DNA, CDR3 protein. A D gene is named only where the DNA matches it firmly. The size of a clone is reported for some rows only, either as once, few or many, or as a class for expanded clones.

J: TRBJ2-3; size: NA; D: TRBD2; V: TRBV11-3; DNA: TGTGCCAGCAGCTTGGGGCGGGAGTTCAGCACAGATACGCAGTATTTT; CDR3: CASSLGREFSTDTQYF
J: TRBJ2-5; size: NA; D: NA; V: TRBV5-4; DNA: TGTGCCAGCAGCTTGGAACAGCTCCAAGAGACCCAGTACTTC; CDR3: CASSLEQLQETQYF
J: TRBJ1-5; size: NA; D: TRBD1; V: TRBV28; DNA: TGTGCCAGCAGGGGACAGGGGGAAGGTCGGCCCCAGCATTTT; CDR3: CASRGQGEGRPQHF
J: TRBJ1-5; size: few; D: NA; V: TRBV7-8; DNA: TGTGCCAGCAGTTTCGTGGGGGTAGGGCCCCAGCATTTT; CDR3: CASSFVGVGPQHF
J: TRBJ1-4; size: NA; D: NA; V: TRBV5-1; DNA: TGCGCCAGCAGCTGGCAGGGCAGGGGACAAGAAAAACTGTTTTTT; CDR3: CASSWQGRGQEKLFF
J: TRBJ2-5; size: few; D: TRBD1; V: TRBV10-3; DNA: TGTGCCATCAGAGGAGGACAGGGGGCATTTGGAGAGACCCAGTACTTC; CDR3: CAIRGGQGAFGETQYF
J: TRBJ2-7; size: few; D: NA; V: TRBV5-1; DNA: TGCGCCAGCAGTCCTGACCCCGAAAGGATCTACGAGCAGTACTTC; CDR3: CASSPDPERIYEQYF
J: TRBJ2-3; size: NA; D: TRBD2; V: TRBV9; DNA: TGTGCCAGCAACGCGGGGGAGAGCACAGATACGCAGTATTTT; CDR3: CASNAGESTDTQYF
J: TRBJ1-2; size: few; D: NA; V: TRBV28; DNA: TGTGCCAGCAGTTCCCCTCGGGGGGCTAGCTATGGCTACACCTTC; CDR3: CASSSPRGASYGYTF
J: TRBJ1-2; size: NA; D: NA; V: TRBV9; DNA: TGTGCCAGCAGCGTAGGAGAGGGGACCTATGGCTACACCTTC; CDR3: CASSVGEGTYGYTF
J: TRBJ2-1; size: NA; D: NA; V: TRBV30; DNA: TGTGCCTGGAGCCTAACGGGAAATGAGCAGTTCTTC; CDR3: CAWSLTGNEQFF
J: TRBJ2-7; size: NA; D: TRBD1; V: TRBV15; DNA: TGTGCCACCAGCACGCCGTGGGGACAGCGGTACTTC; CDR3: CATSTPWGQRYF
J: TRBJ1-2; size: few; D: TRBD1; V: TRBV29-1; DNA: TGCAGCGTTACGGGGGTCCACGGACAGGGAGAAACTAACTATGGCTACACCTTC; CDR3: CSVTGVHGQGETNYGYTF
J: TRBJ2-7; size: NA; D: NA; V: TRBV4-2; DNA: TGTGCCAGCAGCCAAGAAACTACAAGCTACGAGCAGTACTTC; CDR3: CASSQETTSYEQYF
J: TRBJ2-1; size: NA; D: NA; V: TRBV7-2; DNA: TGTGCCAGCAGCTTGAGGTCGCGTGATGAGCAGTTCTTC; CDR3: CASSLRSRDEQFF
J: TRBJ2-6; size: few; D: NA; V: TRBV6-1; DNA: TGTGCCAGCAGTGAGGGGGGCACGGTCTCTGGGGCCAACGTCCTGACTTTC; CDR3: CASSEGGTVSGANVLTF
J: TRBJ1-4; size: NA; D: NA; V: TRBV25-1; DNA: TGTGCCAGCAGTGACTCGACGGAGGGCGGGGAAAAACTGTTTTTT; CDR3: CASSDSTEGGEKLFF
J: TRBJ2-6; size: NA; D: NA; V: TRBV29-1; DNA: TGCAGCGTGCGGAATCCTGCTGGGGCCAACGTCCTGACTTTC; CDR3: CSVRNPAGANVLTF
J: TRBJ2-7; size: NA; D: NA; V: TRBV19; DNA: TGTGCCAGTAGTATAGGCTACGAGCAGTACTTC; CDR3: CASSIGYEQYF
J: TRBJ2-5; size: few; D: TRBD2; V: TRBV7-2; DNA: TGTGCCAGCAGCCCCGGGACTAGCGGGGGGGCCCCCGAGACCCAGTACTTC; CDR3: CASSPGTSGGAPETQYF
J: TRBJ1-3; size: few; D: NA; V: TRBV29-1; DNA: TGCAGCGTTACATTTCCAGGAAACACCATATATTTT; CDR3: CSVTFPGNTIYF
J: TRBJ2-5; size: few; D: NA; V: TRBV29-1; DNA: TGCAGCGTTGAAAGTTGGCAGGGGGAGACCCAGTACTTC; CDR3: CSVESWQGETQYF